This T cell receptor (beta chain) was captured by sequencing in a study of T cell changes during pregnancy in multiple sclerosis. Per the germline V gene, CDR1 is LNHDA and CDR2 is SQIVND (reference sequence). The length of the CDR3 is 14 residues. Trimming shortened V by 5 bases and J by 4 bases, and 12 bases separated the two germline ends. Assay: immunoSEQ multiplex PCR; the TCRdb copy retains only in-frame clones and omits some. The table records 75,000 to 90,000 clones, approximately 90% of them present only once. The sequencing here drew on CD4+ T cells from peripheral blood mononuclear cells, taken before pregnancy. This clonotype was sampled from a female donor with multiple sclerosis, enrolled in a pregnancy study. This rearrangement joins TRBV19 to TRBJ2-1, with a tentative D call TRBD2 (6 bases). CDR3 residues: CASSRSGLYNEQFF. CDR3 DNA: TGTGCCAGTAGTCGTAGCGGACTTTACAATGAGCAGTTCTTC.